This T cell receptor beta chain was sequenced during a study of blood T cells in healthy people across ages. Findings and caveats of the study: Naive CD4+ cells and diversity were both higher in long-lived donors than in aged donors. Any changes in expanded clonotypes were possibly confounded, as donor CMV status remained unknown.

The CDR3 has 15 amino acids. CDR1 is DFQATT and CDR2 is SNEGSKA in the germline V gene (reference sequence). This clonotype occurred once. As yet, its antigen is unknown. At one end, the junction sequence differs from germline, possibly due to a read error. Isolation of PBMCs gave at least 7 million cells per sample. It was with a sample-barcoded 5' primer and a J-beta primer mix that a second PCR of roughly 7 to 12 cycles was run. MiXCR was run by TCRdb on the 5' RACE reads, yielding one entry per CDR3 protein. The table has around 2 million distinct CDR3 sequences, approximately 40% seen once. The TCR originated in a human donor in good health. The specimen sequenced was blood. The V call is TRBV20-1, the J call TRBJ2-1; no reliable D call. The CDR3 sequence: CSARIGQSSYNEQFF. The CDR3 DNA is TGCAGTGCTAGGATTGGGCAGAGCTCCTACAACGAGCAGTTCTTC.